This T cell receptor (beta chain) was captured by sequencing in a study of blood T cell repertoires in COVID-19. Only in-frame clones appear in the TCRdb table, and some are missing; sequencing was by immunoSEQ multiplex PCR. The repertoire includes roughly 140,000 clones, approximately 85% of them detected once, and 2.5% to 3.5% sits in the top ten. The CDR3 contains 13 residues. Germline values: CDR1 SQVTM, CDR2 ANQGSEA. V shed 6 bases, J shed 2 bases, and the junction held 7 bases outside the gene matches. The receptor was derived from a man aged 45-60 years with acute or convalescent COVID-19. Sequencing was performed on peripheral blood. The chain has TRBV29-1 and TRBJ2-7, with TRBD1 identical over 7 bases. The CDR3 DNA reads as TGCAGCGTCATCGGACAGGACACCTACGAGCAGTACTTC. Amino acid sequence: CSVIGQDTYEQYF.